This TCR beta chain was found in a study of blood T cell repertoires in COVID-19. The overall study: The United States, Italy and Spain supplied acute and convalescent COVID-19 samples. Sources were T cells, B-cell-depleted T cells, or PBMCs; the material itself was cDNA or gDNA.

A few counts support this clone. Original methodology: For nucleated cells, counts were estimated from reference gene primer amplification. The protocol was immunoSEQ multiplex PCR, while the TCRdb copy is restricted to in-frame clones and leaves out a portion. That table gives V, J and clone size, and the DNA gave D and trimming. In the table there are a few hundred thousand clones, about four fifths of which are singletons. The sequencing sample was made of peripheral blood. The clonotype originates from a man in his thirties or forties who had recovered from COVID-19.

CDR3 region: CASSERLDWPTYGYTF. In DNA form, the CDR3 reads TGTGCCAGCAGTGAACGGTTGGACTGGCCGACCTATGGCTACACCTTC. This chain links TRBV6-1 with TRBJ1-2; D gene ambiguous. The CDR3 spans 16 residues. CDR1 MNHNS and CDR2 SASEGT come from the germline V gene. The germline V and J ends were trimmed by 2 bases and 4 bases, with 17 bases remaining between them.